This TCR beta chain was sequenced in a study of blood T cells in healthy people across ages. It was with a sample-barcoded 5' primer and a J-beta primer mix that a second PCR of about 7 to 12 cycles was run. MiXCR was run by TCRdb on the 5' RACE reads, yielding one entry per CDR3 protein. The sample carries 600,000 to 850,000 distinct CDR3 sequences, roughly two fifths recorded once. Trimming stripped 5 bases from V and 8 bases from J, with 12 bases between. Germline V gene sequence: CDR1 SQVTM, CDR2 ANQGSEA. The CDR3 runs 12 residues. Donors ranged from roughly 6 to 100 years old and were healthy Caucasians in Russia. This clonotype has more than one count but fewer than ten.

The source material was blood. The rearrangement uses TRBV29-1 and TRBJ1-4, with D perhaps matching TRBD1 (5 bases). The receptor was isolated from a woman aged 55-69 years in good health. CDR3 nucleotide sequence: TGCAGCGTTAGAGGGGTGGACGAAAAACTGTTTTTT. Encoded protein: CSVRGVDEKLFF.